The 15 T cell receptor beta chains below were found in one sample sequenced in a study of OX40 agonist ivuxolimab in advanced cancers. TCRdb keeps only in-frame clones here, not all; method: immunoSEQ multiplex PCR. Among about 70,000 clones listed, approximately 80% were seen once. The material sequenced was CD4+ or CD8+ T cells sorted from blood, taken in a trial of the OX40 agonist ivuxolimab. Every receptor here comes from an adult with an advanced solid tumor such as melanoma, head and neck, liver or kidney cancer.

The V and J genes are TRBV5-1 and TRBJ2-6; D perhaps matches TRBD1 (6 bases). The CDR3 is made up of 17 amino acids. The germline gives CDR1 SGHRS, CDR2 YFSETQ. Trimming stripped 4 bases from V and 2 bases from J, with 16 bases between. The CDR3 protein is CASSEAPGVAGANVLTF. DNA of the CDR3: TGCGCCAGCAGCGAGGCCCCAGGGGTAGCTGGGGCCAACGTCCTGACTTTC.

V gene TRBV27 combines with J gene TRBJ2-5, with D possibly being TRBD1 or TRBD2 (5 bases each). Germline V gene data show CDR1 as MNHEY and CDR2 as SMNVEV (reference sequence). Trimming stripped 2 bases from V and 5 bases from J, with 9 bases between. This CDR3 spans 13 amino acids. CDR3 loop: CASSLKWGETQYF. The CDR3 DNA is TGTGCCAGCAGTTTAAAATGGGGGGAGACCCAGTACTTC.

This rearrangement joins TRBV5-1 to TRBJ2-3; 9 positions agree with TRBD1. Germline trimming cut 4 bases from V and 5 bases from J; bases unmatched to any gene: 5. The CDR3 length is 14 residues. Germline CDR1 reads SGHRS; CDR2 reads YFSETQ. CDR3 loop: CASSGTGIKDTQYF. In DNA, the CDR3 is TGCGCCAGCAGCGGGACAGGGATCAAAGATACGCAGTATTTT. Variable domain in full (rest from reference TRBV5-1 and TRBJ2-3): KAGVTQTPRYLIKTRGQQVTLSCSPISGHRSVSWYQQTPGQGLQFLFEYFSETQRNKGNFPGRFSGRQFSNSRSEMNVSTLELGDSALYLCASSGTGIKDTQYFGPGTRLTVL.

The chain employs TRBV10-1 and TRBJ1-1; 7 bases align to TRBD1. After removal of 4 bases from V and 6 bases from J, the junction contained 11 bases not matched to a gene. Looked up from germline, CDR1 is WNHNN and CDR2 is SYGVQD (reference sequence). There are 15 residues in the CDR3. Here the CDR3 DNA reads TGCGCCAGCAGTGTTACAGGGGCCCTGCTGGCTGAAGCTTTCTTT. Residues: CASSVTGALLAEAFF.

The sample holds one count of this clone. The CDR3: CASKDGNTEAFF. The CDR3 DNA sequence: TGTGCCAGCAAGGATGGTAACACTGAAGCTTTCTTT. The chain carries TRBV6-1 and TRBJ1-1, with D hard to call. The germline V gene encodes CDR1 MNHNS and CDR2 SASEGT. Trimming took off 7 bases at V and 2 bases at J, with 8 bases between the two ends. CDR3 length: 12 residues.

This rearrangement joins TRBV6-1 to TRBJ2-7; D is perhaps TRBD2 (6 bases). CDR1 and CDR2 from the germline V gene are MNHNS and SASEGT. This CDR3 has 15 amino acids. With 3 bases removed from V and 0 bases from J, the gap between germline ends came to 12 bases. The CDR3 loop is CASSDTRGGSYEQYF. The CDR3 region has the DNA TGTGCCAGCAGTGACACCCGGGGAGGCTCCTACGAGCAGTACTTC.

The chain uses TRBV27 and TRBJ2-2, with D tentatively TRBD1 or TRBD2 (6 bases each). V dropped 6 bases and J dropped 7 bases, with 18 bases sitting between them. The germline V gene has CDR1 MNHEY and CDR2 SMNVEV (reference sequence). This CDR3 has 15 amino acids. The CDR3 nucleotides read TGTGCCAGCAGGATGGGGGGCTTGCTGGTCGGGGAGCTGTTTTTT. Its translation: CASRMGGLLVGELFF.

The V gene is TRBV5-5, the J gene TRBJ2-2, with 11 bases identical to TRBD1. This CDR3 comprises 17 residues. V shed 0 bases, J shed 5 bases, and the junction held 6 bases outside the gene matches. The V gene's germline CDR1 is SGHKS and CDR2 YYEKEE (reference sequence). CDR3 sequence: CASSLANRDRGTGELFF. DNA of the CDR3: TGTGCCAGCAGCTTGGCCAATCGGGACAGGGGGACCGGGGAGCTGTTTTTT.

The CDR3 spells CASSASGGHEQYF. CDR3 in DNA: TGTGCCAGCAGTGCTTCAGGGGGCCACGAGCAGTACTTC. The gene calls are TRBV2 and TRBJ2-7; TRBD1 matches 8 bases. There are 13 residues in the CDR3. V shed 4 bases, J shed 5 bases, and the junction held 4 bases outside the gene matches. Germline loops: CDR1 SNHLY, CDR2 FYNNEI.

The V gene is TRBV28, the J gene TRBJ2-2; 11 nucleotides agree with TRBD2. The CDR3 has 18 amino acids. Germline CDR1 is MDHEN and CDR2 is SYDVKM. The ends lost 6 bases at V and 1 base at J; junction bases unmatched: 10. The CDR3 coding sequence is TGTGCCAGCAGCCCCTCTTCCCTAGCGGGGGGGAACACCGGGGAGCTGTTTTTT. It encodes CASSPSSLAGGNTGELFF.

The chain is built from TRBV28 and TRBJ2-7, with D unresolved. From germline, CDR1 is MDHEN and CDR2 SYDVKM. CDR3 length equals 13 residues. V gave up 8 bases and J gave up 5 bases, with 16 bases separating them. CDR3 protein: CASGEQFLHEQYF. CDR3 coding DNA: TGTGCCAGCGGGGAACAGTTCCTTCACGAGCAGTACTTC.

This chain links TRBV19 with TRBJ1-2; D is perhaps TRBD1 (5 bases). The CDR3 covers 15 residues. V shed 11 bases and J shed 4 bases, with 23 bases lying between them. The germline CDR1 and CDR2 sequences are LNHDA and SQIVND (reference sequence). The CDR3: CADGGWAARGYGYTF. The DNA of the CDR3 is TGTGCCGACGGGGGATGGGCAGCTAGGGGCTATGGCTACACCTTC.

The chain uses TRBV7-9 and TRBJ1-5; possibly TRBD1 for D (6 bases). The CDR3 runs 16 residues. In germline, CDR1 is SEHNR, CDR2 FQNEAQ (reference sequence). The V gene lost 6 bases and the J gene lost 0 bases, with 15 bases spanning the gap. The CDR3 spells CASSQGGGYSNQPQHF. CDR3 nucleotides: TGTGCCAGCAGTCAAGGGGGGGGCTATAGCAATCAGCCCCAGCATTTT.

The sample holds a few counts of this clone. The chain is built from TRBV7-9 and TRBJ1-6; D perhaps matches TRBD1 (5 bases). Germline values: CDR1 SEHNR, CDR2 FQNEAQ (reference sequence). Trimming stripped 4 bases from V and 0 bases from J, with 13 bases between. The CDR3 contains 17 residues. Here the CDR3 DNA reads TGTGCCAGCAGCTCGACCCCAGGGTCCTCCTATAATTCACCCCTCCACTTT. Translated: CASSSTPGSSYNSPLHF.

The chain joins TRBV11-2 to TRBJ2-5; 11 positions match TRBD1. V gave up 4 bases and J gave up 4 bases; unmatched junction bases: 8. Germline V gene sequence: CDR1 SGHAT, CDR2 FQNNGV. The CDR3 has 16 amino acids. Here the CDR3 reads CASSSGDRGLGETQYF. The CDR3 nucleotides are TGTGCCAGCAGCTCAGGGGACAGGGGGTTAGGAGAGACCCAGTACTTC.